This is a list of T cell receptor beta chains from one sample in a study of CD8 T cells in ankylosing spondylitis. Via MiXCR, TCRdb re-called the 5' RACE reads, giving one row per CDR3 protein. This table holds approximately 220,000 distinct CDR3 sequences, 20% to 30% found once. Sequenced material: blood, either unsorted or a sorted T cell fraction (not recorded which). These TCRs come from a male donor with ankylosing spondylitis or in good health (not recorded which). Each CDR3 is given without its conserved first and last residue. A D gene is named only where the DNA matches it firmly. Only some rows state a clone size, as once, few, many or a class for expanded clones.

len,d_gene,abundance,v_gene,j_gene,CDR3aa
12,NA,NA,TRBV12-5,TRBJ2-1,ASGFGGPGNEQF
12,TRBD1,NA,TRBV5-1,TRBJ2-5,ASSTDRGGETQY
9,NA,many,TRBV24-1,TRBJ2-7,ATSDLNEQY
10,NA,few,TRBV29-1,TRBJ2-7,SVGVGPYEQY
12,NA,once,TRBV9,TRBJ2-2,ASSPFSGTGELF
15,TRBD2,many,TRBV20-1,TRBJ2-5,SATPGAGGRSKETQY
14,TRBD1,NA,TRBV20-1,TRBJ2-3,SARGWDRGNTDTQY
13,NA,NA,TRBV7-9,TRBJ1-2,ASSLPTEINYGYT
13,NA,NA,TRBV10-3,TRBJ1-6,AISKDRANNSPLH
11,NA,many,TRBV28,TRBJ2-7,ASSGGAPYEQY
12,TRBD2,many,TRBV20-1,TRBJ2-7,SAQLAGSSYEQY
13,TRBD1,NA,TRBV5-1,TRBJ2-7,ASSPGQGALVVQY
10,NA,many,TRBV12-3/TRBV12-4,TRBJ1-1,ASSLTGPGAF
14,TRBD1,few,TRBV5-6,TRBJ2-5,ASSWTAGQGAKTQY
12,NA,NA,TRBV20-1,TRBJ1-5,SARYGGSNQPQH
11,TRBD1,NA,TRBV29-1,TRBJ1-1,SVEDREGTEAF
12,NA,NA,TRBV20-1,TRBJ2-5,SARALGHEETQY
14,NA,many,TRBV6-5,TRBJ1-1,ASSYSFPRVNTEAF
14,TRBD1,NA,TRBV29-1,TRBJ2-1,SVARPEGAATNEQF
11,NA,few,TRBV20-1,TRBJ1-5,SAREEGTRPQH
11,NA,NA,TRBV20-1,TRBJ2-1,SAREAGRHEQF
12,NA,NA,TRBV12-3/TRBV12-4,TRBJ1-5,ASSLETGTQPQH
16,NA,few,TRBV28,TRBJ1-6,ASSLARVPLTYNSPLH
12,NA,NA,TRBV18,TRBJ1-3,ASSPTTDGNTIY
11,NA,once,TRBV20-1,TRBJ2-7,SAGSRGGYEQY
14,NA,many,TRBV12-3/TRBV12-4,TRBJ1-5,ASSFVYGRNNQPQH
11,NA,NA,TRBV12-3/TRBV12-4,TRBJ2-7,ASRMTSAYEQY
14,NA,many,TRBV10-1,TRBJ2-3,ASSPSGRGGTDTQY
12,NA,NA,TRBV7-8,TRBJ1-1,ASSLAQQGTEAF
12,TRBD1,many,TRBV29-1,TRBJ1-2,SVRAGGLVYGYT
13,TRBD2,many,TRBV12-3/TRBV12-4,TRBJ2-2,ASSLGLAGTGELF
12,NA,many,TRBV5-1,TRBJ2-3,ASRKDPYTDTQY
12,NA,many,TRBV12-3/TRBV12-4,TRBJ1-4,ASSLAGAGGKLF
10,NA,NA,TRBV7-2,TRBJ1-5,ASSPFNQPQH
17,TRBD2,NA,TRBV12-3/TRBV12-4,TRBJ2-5,ASSFRAIPGTSFAETQY
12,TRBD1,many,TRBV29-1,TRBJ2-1,SVETGGAYNEQF
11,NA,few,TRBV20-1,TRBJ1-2,SATPGWGHGYT
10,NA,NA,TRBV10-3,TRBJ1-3,AISVSGNTIY
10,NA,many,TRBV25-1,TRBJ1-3,ASRGVGNTIY
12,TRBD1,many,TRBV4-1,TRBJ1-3,ASSPTGGRNTIY
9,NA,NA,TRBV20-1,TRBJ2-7,SARGTYEQY
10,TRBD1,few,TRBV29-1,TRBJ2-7,SDQGQLGEQY
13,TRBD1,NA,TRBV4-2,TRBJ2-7,ASSSSGQGTYEQY
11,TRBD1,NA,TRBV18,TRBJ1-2,ASSRDREGGYT
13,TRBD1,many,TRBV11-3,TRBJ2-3,ASSSQGARTDTQY
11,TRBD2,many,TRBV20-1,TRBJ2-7,SAKGTSFYEQY
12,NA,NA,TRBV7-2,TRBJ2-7,ASSLGPRWGEQY
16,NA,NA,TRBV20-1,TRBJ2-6,SARVEGDLSSGANVLT
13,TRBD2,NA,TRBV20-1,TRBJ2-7,SASSSGRVGYEQY
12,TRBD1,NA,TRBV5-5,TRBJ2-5,ASSQGTAQETQY
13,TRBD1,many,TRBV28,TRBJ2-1,ASRGGGQGYNEQF
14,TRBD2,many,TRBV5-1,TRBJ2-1,ASSLGLAGEGYEQF
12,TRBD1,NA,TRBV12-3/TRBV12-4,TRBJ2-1,ASSSRGQGYEQF
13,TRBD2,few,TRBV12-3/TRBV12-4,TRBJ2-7,ASRSLTSGRAEQY